This is a list of T cell receptor beta chains from one sample in a study of blood T cell repertoires in COVID-19. Clones were sequenced by immunoSEQ multiplex PCR, and TCRdb holds only the in-frame ones, with some missing. Of approximately 200,000 clones in the sample, about 87% were seen once. What was sequenced was PBMCs or T cells enriched from blood (not recorded which). The source is a young man who had recovered from COVID-19. CDR3s include the opening cysteine and the closing phenylalanine or tryptophan. Fields, in order: V gene, clone size, D gene, J gene, CDR3 DNA, CDR3 protein. The D gene is left open where the match is weak. Only part of the rows carry a size: once, few, many, or a class if the clone is expanded.

TRBV19	.	.	TRBJ1-1	TGTGCCAGTAGTAGTCGAGGGAACACTGAAGCTTTCTTT	CASSSRGNTEAFF
TRBV18	once	.	TRBJ1-3	TGTGCCAGCTCACCACTTCAGGGCTCTGGAAACACCATATATTTT	CASSPLQGSGNTIYF
TRBV7-2	.	TRBD2	TRBJ2-2	TGTGCCAGCAGCCAACGGACTAGCGGGAGGTCACCCGGGGAGCTGTTTTTT	CASSQRTSGRSPGELFF
TRBV7-6	.	TRBD1	TRBJ2-7	TGTGCCAGCAGCTTAGCGAGGGGGACAGGGGGCGACTACGAGCAGTACTTC	CASSLARGTGGDYEQYF
TRBV29-1	once	.	TRBJ1-1	TGCAGCGTTGAAGTGACAGAGAACACTGAAGCTTTCTTT	CSVEVTENTEAFF
TRBV10-1	.	.	TRBJ2-5	TGCGCCAGCAGTGAGTCTAACAGCGGGTGGGAGACCCAGTACTTC	CASSESNSGWETQYF
TRBV3-1/TRBV3-2	.	TRBD2	TRBJ2-2	TGTGCCAGCAGCCAAGAGGCTAGCGGGATTAACATCGGGGAGCTGTTTTTT	CASSQEASGINIGELFF
TRBV4-1	.	.	TRBJ2-7	TGCGCCAGCAGCCAAGATCCGGGCAGGGGTATGGGGCAGTACTTC	CASSQDPGRGMGQYF
TRBV6-2/TRBV6-3	.	TRBD2	TRBJ2-4	TGTGCCAGCAGCCCTCGAGTGGGACTACCCAAAAACATTCAGTACTTC	CASSPRVGLPKNIQYF
TRBV12-3/TRBV12-4	once	.	TRBJ2-5	TGTGCCAGCAGCCCCGGACAACAAGAGACCCAGTACTTC	CASSPGQQETQYF
TRBV4-1	.	.	TRBJ2-7	TGCGCCAGCAGCCAAGCACCGGGAGCCTACGAGCAGTACTTC	CASSQAPGAYEQYF
TRBV27	.	.	TRBJ2-5	TGTGCCAGCAGTCCCCCCGGGGTTAGTCGGCAGACCCAGTACTTC	CASSPPGVSRQTQYF
TRBV2	.	TRBD1	TRBJ1-6	TGTGCCAGCAAATGGACAGGGAACAATTCACCCCTCCACTTT	CASKWTGNNSPLHF
TRBV28	.	.	TRBJ1-5	TGTGCCAGCAGTTTAGGGGGGGCGGACAATCAGCCCCAGCATTTT	CASSLGGADNQPQHF
TRBV5-1	.	TRBD2	TRBJ2-7	TGCGCCAGCAGCCCAGGACTAGCGGCGAGGTCCTACGAGCAGTACTTC	CASSPGLAARSYEQYF
TRBV7-9	few	TRBD1	TRBJ1-3	TGTGCCAGCAGCCCGCGACAGGGAACGAGTGGAAACACCATATATTTT	CASSPRQGTSGNTIYF
TRBV7-8	.	.	TRBJ1-5	TGTGCCAGCAGCTTAGTGGGGGCTGGTCAGCCCCAGCATTTT	CASSLVGAGQPQHF
TRBV6-2/TRBV6-3	.	.	TRBJ1-1	TGTGCCAGCAGTCCGGGACACATGAACACTGAAGCTTTCTTT	CASSPGHMNTEAFF
TRBV4-3	few	.	TRBJ1-5	TGCGCCAGCAGCCAAGAGCAGGGGAATCAGCCCCAGCATTTT	CASSQEQGNQPQHF
TRBV9	.	.	TRBJ1-2	TGTGCCAGCAGCGACAGGGTTAACTATGGCTACACCTTC	CASSDRVNYGYTF
TRBV9	.	.	TRBJ2-3	TGTGCCAGCAGCGTAGGGATAGCAGGGGATACGCAGTATTTT	CASSVGIAGDTQYF
TRBV11-2	.	TRBD2	TRBJ2-1	TGTGCCAGCAGTCATGCGGGAGTTAAGGACAATGAGCAGTTCTTC	CASSHAGVKDNEQFF
TRBV4-1	few	.	TRBJ2-7	TGCGCCAGCAGCCAACAATTAGCGTACGAGCAGTACTTC	CASSQQLAYEQYF
TRBV6-5	.	.	TRBJ2-7	TGTGCCAGCAAACCATTAGCTAGCGCCTACGAGCAGTACTTC	CASKPLASAYEQYF
TRBV7-9	.	TRBD1	TRBJ1-3	TGTGCCAGCAGCTTTACGACAGGGGGCGAAGAGAACACCATATATTTT	CASSFTTGGEENTIYF
TRBV12-3/TRBV12-4	.	TRBD2	TRBJ2-1	TGTGCCAGCAAAGCGGGGGGGTACAATGAGCAGTTCTTC	CASKAGGYNEQFF
TRBV18	.	.	TRBJ2-2	TGTGCCAGCTCACGAGGACAGCTGAACACCGGGGAGCTGTTTTTT	CASSRGQLNTGELFF
TRBV11-2	.	.	TRBJ2-7	TGTGCCAGCAGCTATTACTACGAGCAGTACTTC	CASSYYYEQYF
TRBV15	.	.	TRBJ1-1	TGTGCCACCAGCAGAGATGAGACGGGGAATATGAACACTGAAGCTTTCTTT	CATSRDETGNMNTEAFF
TRBV2	.	TRBD1	TRBJ2-2	TGTGCCAGCAACCGGAAAAGGTTGGGACAGGGGGACGCCGGGGAGCTGTTTTTT	CASNRKRLGQGDAGELFF
TRBV15	once	TRBD2	TRBJ2-5	TGTGCCACCAGCAGGAAAGTAGGCGGGGGGCACCAAGAGACCCAGTACTTC	CATSRKVGGGHQETQYF
TRBV6-6	.	.	TRBJ2-7	TGTGCCAGCAGTTACTCACGGGGTACTTCCTACGAGCAGTACTTC	CASSYSRGTSYEQYF
TRBV28	.	.	TRBJ1-4	TGTGCCAGCGCCTGGGGGGGGAAGAAACTGTTTTTT	CASAWGGKKLFF
TRBV4-1	.	.	TRBJ2-2	TGCGCCAGCAGCCAACTCTTCCAGGGAGGCACCGGGGAGCTGTTTTTT	CASSQLFQGGTGELFF
TRBV7-2	.	TRBD1	TRBJ1-2	TGTGCCAGCAGCTTAGGGCCTGGACAGGGGGCGCCGGGGGGCTACACCTTC	CASSLGPGQGAPGGYTF
TRBV4-1	.	.	TRBJ1-1	TGCGCCAGCAGCCAAGTGCTACAGTTGAACACTGAAGCTTTCTTT	CASSQVLQLNTEAFF
TRBV24-1	.	TRBD1	TRBJ2-3	TGTGCCACCAGTGATGCTCGACAGGGGGGGACCATTTATACGCAGTATTTT	CATSDARQGGTIYTQYF
TRBV30	.	.	TRBJ1-6	TGTGCCTGGAGTGCTCGGCAGGATTCACCCCTCCACTTT	CAWSARQDSPLHF
TRBV27	.	TRBD1	TRBJ1-5	TGTGCCAGCAGTTCCCCACGGGACAGGTATCAACCCCAGCATTTT	CASSSPRDRYQPQHF
TRBV27	many	.	TRBJ2-5	TGTGCCAGCAGTTCGCCCTTCGGTCAGACCCAGTACTTC	CASSSPFGQTQYF
TRBV6-2/TRBV6-3	.	TRBD1	TRBJ1-3	TGTGCCAGCAGTGCGGACAGGGGCCCCCGGAACTCTGGAAACACCATATATTTT	CASSADRGPRNSGNTIYF
TRBV7-9	.	.	TRBJ2-7	TGTGCCAGCAGCTTCGTCCAGGGAGGAGGGGAGCAGTACTTC	CASSFVQGGGEQYF
TRBV13	.	.	TRBJ2-3	TGTGCCAGCAGCTCCCCGGGTCTTAGGACGCAGTATTTT	CASSSPGLRTQYF
TRBV18	.	TRBD1	TRBJ1-2	TGTGCCAGCTCACCCCCGGGACAGGGGAGAAACTATGGCTACACCTTC	CASSPPGQGRNYGYTF
TRBV7-8	.	TRBD1	TRBJ2-7	TGTGCCAGCAGCTTAACAGGGGGCCTTTACGAGCAGTACTTC	CASSLTGGLYEQYF